Here is one T cell receptor (beta chain) with its context. Data came from immunoSEQ multiplex PCR; TCRdb stores just in-frame clones and leaves some out. The sample consists of around 130,000 clones, roughly 87% of them appearing once. Clinical history reported by participants formed the basis on which cohorts were assigned. Recovered status in Cohort 3 required two negative PCRs, clearance, or symptom resolution. The data are from a study of blood T cell repertoires in COVID-19. About the study: The cDNA or gDNA used as material had been derived from T cells, B-cell-depleted T cells, or PBMCs.

The CDR3 loop spans 13 amino acids. V was clipped by 8 bases and J by 7 bases, with 17 bases between them. The sequence derives from a man younger than 40 who had recovered from COVID-19. Specimen: PBMCs or T cells enriched from blood (not recorded which). The chain has TRBV12-3 or TRBV12-4 and TRBJ1-2, with a tentative D call TRBD1 (6 bases). The CDR3 loop reads CASGRGPSGGYTF. In nucleotides, the CDR3 is TGTGCCAGCGGGCGGGGGCCTTCGGGTGGCTACACCTTC.